This T cell receptor beta chain emerged from a study of CD8+ T cells in alopecia areata. Trimming cost V 0 bases and J 4 bases; bases outside gene matches: 2. CDR1 SGHTA and CDR2 FQGNSA come from the germline V gene. The CDR3 contains 14 residues. Sequencing relied on a cDNA template that was reverse transcribed from extracted RNA. Sequenced by immunoSEQ multiplex PCR; TCRdb stores in-frame clones only, minus some. The table includes some 30,000 clones, less than 65% detected once. The rearrangement joins TRBV7-2 to TRBJ2-5, with 7 bases fitting TRBD1. This clonotype was sampled from a human donor with alopecia areata. Source material: NKG2D-high CD8+ T cells sorted from blood. The CDR3 nucleotides are TGTGCCAGCAGCTTAGCGGCAGGGGGAGAGACCCAGTACTTC. The encoded protein is CASSLAAGGETQYF.